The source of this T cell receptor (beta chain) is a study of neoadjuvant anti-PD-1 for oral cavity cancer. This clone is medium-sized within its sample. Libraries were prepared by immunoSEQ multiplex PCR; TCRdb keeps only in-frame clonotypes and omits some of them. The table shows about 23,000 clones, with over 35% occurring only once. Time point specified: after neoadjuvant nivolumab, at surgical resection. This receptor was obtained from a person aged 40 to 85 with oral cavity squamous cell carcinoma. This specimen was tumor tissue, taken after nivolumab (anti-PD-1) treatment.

The CDR3 sequence is CAISETETQYF. The CDR3 DNA reads as TGTGCCATCAGTGAAACGGAGACCCAGTACTTC. The chain carries TRBV10-3 and TRBJ2-5, with D unresolved. V lost 3 bases to trimming and J lost 5 bases, with 4 bases between them. Germline loops: CDR1 ENHRY, CDR2 SYGVKD. This CDR3 comprises 11 residues.